The present entry profiles one TCR beta chain with its context. What it binds is unknown. There were TCR beta CDR3 regions amplified from RNA transcripts. The HTBI primer set served for first-round RT-PCR of the TCR CDR3. TCRdb reanalysed the multiplex PCR reads using MiXCR and keeps one entry per CDR3 protein. Here the sample spans roughly 710,000 distinct CDR3 sequences, around 40% being singletons. Trimming took off 0 bases at V and 4 bases at J, with 10 bases between the two ends. Germline V CDR1 and CDR2: SGDLS, YYNGEE. There are 14 residues in the CDR3. This sample is part of a study of T cells in Graves' hyperthyroidism and ophthalmopathy. Study in general: Peripheral blood was acquired at first diagnosis, ahead of any therapy whatsoever. Whole-study results and caveats: Most expanded thyroid clonotypes above 0.001 also appeared in blood. Separating ophthalmopathy from stable hyperthyroidism was achieved by a 13 V-J model.

Stable Graves' hyperthyroidism denoted no ophthalmopathy progression over 18 months. The sequencing sample was made of blood. This TCR was sampled from a middle-aged woman with Graves' hyperthyroidism. The J gene is TRBJ1-1, the V gene TRBV9; D might be TRBD1 (5 bases). The CDR3 spells CASSVAPTGTEAFF. The DNA for the CDR3 is TGTGCCAGCAGCGTAGCGCCTACAGGCACTGAAGCTTTCTTT.